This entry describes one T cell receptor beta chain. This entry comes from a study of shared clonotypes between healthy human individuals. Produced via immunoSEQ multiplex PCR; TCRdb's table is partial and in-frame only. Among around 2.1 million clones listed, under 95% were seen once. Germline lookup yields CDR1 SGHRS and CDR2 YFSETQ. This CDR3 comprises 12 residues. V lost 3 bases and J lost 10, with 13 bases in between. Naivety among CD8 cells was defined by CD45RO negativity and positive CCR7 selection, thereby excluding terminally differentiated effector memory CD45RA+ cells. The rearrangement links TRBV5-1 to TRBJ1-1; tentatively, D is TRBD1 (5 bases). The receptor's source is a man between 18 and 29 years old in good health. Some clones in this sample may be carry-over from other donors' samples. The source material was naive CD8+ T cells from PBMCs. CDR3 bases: TGCGCCAGCAGCTCCAGGGATCCGGTAGCTTTCTTT. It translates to CASSSRDPVAFF.